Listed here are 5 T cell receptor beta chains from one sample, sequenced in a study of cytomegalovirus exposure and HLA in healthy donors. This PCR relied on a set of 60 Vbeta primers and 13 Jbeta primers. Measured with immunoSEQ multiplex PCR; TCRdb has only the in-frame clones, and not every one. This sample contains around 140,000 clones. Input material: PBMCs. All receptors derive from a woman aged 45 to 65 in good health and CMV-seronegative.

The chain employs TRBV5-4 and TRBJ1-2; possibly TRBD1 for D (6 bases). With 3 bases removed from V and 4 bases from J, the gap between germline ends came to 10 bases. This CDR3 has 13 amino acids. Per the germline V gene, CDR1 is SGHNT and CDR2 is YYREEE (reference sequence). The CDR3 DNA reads TGTGCCAGCAGCTCGCAGGGGATCTATGGCTACACCTTC. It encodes CASSSQGIYGYTF.

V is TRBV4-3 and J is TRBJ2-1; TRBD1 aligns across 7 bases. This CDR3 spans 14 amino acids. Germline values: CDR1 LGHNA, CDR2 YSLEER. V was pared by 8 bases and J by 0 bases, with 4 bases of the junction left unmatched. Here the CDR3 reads CASGDRASYNEQFF. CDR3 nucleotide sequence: TGCGCCAGCGGTGACAGGGCCTCCTACAATGAGCAGTTCTTC.

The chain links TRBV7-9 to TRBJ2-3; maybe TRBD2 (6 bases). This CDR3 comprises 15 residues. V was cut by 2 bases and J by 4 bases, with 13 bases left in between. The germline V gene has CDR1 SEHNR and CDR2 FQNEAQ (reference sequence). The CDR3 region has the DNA TGTGCCAGCAGCTTATTCGCGGGATTCTCAGATACGCAGTATTTT. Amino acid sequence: CASSLFAGFSDTQYF.

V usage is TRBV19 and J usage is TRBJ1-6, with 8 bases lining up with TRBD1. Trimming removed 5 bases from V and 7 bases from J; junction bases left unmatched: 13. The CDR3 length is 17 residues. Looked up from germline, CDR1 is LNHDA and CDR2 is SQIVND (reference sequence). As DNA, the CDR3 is TGTGCCAGTAGTTTTCTTCAGGGGGCGCGAGGGAATTCACCCCTCCACTTT. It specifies CASSFLQGARGNSPLHF.

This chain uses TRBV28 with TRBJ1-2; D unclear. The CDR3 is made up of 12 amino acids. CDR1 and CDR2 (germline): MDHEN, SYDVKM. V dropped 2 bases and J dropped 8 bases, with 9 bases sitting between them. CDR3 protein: CASSLPFGGYTF. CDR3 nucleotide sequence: TGTGCCAGCAGTTTACCCTTCGGGGGCTACACCTTC.